This TCR beta chain was sequenced in a study of technical replicates of blood from a handful of donors. V lost 6 bases and J 7 bases, leaving 10 bases between the germline ends. This CDR3 spans 12 amino acids. Germline-derived CDR1 and CDR2 are SEHNR and FQNEAQ (reference sequence). Generated by immunoSEQ multiplex PCR, the TCRdb table keeps only in-frame clones and is missing some. Of roughly 50,000 clones in the sample, 80% to 95% were seen once. The gene calls are TRBV7-9 and TRBJ2-1; D is possibly TRBD1 (6 bases). The sequenced sample consisted of PBMCs. The TCR comes from a human donor in good health. Some clones in this sample may be carry-over from other donors' samples. The CDR3: CASSVGGNEQFF. The CDR3 nucleotides read TGTGCCAGCAGTGTAGGGGGAAATGAGCAGTTCTTC.